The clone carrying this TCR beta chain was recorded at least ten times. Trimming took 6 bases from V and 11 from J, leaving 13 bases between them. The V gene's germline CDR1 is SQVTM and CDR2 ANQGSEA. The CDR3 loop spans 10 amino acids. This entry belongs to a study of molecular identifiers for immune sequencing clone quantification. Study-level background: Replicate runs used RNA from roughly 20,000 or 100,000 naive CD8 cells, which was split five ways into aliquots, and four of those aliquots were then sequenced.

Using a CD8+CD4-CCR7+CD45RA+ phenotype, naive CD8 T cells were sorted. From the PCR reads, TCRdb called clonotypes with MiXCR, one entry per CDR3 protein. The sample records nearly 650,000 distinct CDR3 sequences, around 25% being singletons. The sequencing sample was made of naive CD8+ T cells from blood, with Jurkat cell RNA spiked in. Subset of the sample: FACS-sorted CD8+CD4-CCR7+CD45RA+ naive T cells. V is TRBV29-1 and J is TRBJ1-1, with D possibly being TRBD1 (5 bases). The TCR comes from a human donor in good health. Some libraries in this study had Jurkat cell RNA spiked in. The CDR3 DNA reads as TGCAGCGTGCGAGGGGTTATGGCTTTCTTT. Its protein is CSVRGVMAFF.